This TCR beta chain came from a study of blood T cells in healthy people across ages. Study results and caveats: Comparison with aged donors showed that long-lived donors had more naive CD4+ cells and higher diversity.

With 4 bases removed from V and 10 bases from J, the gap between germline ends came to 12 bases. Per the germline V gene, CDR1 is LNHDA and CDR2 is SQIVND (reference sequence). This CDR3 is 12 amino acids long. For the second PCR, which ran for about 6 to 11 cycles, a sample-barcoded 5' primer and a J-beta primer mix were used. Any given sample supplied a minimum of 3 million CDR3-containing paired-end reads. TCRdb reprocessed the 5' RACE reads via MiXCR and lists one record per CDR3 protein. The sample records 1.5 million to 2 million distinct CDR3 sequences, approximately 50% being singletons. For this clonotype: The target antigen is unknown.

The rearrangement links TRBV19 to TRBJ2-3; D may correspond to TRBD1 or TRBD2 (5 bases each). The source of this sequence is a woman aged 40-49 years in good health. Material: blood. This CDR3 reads CASSRGAEPQYF. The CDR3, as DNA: TGTGCCAGTAGTAGAGGGGCGGAGCCGCAGTATTTT.